Listed below are T cell receptor beta chains from one sample, sequenced in a study of T cell changes during pregnancy in multiple sclerosis. Sequenced by immunoSEQ multiplex PCR; TCRdb stores in-frame clones only, minus some. The sample lists 40,000 or so clones; less than 95% were seen once. The material sequenced was CD4+ T cells from peripheral blood mononuclear cells, taken in the first trimester of pregnancy. Source of these receptors: a female donor in good health, enrolled as a control in a pregnancy study. The CDR3 runs from the conserved cysteine through the conserved F or W. Each record gives: CDR3 protein, CDR3 DNA, D gene, J gene, V gene. D genes are given only for firm matches.

cdr3_aa: CASSLVLLGGELFF
cdr3_nt: TGTGCCAGCAGCTTAGTTCTCCTCGGCGGGGAGCTGTTTTTT
d_call: NA
j_call: TRBJ2-2
v_call: TRBV7-8

cdr3_aa: CASSQEITRQGRADTQYF
cdr3_nt: TGCGCCAGCAGTCAAGAAATCACCCGACAGGGGCGGGCAGATACGCAGTATTTT
d_call: TRBD1
j_call: TRBJ2-3
v_call: TRBV23-1

cdr3_aa: CASSPTLSSYNEQFF
cdr3_nt: TGTGCCAGCAGCCCCACGCTGAGCTCCTACAATGAGCAGTTCTTC
d_call: NA
j_call: TRBJ2-1
v_call: TRBV5-4

cdr3_aa: CASSLLRSGGSDTQYF
cdr3_nt: TGTGCCAGCAGCTTACTACGTAGCGGGGGGTCAGATACGCAGTATTTT
d_call: TRBD2
j_call: TRBJ2-3
v_call: TRBV7-2

cdr3_aa: CASRKPGQGSAQPQHF
cdr3_nt: TGTGCCAGTAGAAAACCGGGACAGGGATCCGCTCAGCCCCAGCATTTT
d_call: TRBD1
j_call: TRBJ1-5
v_call: TRBV19

cdr3_aa: CASSPWAGGDTGELFF
cdr3_nt: TGTGCCAGCAGTCCCTGGGCGGGGGGGGACACCGGGGAGCTGTTTTTT
d_call: TRBD2
j_call: TRBJ2-2
v_call: TRBV7-2

cdr3_aa: CASSDRPIYRQETQYF
cdr3_nt: TGTGCCAGCAGTGACAGGCCTATTTATCGCCAAGAGACCCAGTACTTC
d_call: NA
j_call: TRBJ2-5
v_call: TRBV2

cdr3_aa: CASSEARGSEAFF
cdr3_nt: TGTGCCAGCAGTGAAGCGCGGGGCTCTGAAGCTTTCTTT
d_call: NA
j_call: TRBJ1-1
v_call: TRBV2

cdr3_aa: CASSLWAGRAYNEQFF
cdr3_nt: TGTGCCAGCAGCTTATGGGCGGGGAGGGCCTACAATGAGCAGTTCTTC
d_call: TRBD2
j_call: TRBJ2-1
v_call: TRBV7-3

cdr3_aa: CASSPPRGSSYNSPLHF
cdr3_nt: TGTGCCAGCTCACCACCGCGGGGGAGCTCCTATAATTCACCCCTCCACTTT
d_call: NA
j_call: TRBJ1-6
v_call: TRBV18